Reported below is one T cell receptor beta chain. This sample was taken from a study of patients and donors after allogeneic stem cell transplantation. CDR1 is LGHNA and CDR2 is YSLEER in the germline V gene. V shed 2 bases and J shed 8 bases, with 15 bases lying between them. The CDR3 length is 14 residues. One entry per CDR3 protein results from TCRdb running MiXCR on the RT-PCR reads. Seen here are 900,000 to 1,000,000 distinct CDR3 sequences, roughly 18% observed once, and the top ten hold 6%. V usage is TRBV4-3 and J usage is TRBJ1-1; TRBD1 might be the D (5 bases). Specimen: blood, either unsorted or a sorted T cell fraction (not recorded which). This TCR was recovered from a human donor who was either an allogeneic HSCT recipient or a stem cell or donor lymphocyte infusion donor (not recorded which). It is not recorded whose cells these are; they may come from a transplant donor. CDR3 sequence (DNA): TGCGCCAGCAGCCAACAGGGTCGTGGGACGGAAGCTTTCTTT. Its translation is CASSQQGRGTEAFF.